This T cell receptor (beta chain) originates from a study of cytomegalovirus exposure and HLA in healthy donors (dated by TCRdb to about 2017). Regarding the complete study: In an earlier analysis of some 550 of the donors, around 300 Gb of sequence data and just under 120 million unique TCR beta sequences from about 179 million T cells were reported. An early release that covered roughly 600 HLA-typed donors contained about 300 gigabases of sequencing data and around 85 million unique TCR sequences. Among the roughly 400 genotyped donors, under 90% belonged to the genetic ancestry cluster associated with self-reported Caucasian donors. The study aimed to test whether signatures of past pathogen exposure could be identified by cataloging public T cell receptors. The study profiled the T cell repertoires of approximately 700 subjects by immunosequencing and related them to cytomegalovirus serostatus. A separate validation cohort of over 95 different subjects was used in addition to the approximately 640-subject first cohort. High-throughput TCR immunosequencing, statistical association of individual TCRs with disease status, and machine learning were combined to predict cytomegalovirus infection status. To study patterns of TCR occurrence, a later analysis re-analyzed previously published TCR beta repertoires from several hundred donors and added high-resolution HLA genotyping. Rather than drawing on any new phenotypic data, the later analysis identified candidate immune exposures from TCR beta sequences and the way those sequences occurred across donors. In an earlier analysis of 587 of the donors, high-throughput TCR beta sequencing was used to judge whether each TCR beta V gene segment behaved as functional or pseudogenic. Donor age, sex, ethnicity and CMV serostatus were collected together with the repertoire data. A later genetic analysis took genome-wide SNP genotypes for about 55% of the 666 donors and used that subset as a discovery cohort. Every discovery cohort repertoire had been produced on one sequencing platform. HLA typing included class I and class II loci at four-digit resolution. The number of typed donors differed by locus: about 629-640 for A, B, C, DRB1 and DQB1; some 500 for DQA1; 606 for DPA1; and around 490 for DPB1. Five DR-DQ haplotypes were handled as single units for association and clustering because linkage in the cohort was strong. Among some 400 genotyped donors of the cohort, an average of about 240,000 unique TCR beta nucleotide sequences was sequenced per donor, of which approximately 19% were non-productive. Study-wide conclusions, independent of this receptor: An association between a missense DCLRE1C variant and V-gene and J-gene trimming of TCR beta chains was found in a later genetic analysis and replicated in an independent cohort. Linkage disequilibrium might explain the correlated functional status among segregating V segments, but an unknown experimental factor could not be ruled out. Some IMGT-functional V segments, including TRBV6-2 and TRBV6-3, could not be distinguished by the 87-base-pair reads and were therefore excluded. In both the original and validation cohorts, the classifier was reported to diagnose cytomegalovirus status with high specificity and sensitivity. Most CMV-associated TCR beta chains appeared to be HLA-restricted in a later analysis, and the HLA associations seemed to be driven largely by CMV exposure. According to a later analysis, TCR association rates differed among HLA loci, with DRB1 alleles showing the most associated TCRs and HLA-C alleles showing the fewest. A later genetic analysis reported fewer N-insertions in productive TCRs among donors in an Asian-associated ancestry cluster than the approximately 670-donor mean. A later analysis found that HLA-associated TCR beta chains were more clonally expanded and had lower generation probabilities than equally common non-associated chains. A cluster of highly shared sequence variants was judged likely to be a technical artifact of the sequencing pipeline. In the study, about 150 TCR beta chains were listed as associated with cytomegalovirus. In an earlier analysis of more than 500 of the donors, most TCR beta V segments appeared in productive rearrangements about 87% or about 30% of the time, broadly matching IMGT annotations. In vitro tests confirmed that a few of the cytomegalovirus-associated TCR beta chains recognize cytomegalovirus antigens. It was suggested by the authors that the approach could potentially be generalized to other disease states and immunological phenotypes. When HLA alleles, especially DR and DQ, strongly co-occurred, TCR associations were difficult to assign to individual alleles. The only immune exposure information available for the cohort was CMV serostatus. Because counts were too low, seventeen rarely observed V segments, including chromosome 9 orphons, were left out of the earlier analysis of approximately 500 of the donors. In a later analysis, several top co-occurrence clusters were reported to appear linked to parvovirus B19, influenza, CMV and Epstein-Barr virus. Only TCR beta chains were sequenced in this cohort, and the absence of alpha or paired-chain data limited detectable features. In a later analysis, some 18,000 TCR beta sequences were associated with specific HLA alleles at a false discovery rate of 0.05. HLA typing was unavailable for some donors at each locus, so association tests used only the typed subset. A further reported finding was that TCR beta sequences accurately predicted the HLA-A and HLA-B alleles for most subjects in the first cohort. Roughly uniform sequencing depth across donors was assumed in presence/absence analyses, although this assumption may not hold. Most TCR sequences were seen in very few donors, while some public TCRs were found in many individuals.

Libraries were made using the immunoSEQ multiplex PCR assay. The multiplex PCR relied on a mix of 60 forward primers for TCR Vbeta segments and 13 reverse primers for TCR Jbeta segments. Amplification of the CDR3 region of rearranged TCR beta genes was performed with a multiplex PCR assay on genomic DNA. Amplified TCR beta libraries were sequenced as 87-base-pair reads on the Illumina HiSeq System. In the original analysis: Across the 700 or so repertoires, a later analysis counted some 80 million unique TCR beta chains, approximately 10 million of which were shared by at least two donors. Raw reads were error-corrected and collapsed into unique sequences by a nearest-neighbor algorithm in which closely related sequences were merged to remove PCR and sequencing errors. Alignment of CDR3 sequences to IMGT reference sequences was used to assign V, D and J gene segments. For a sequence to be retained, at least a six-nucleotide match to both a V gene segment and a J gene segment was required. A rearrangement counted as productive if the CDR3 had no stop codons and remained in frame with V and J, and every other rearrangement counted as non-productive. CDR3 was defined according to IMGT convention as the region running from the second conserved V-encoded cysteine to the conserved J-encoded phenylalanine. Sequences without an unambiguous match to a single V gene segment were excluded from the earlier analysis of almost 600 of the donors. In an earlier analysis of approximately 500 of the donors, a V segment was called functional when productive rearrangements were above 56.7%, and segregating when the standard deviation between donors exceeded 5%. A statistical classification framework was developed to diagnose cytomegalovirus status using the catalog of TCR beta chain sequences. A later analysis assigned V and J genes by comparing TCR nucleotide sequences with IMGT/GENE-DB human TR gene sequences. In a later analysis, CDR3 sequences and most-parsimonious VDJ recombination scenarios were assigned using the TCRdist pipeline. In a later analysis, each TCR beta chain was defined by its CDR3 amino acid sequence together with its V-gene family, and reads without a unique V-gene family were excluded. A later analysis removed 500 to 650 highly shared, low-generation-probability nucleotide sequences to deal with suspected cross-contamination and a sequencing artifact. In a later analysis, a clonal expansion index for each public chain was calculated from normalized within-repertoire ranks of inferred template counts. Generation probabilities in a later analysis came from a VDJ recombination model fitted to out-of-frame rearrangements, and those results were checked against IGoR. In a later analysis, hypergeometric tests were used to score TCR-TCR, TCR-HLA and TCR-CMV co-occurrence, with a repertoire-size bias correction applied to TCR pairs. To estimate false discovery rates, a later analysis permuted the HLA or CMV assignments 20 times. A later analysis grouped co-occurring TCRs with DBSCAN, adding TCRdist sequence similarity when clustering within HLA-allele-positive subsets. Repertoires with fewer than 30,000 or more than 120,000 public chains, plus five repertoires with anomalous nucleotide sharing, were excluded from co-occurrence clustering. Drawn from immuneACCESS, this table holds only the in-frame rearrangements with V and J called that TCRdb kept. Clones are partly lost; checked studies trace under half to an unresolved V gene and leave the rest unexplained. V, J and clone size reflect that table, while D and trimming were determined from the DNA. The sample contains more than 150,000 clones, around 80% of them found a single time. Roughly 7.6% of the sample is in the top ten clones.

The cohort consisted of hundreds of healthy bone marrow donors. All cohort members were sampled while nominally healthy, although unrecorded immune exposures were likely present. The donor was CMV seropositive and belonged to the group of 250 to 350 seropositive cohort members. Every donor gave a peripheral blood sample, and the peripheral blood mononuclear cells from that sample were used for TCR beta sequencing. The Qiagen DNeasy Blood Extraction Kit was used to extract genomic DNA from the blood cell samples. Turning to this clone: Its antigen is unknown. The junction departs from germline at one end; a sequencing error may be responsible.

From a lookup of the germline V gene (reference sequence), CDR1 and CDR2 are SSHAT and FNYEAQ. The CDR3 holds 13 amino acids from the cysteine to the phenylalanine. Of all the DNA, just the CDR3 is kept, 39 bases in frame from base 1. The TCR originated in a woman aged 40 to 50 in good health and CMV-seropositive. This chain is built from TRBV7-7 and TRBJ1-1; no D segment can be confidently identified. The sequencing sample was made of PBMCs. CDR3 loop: CASSLDTNTEAFF. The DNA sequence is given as TGTGCTAGCAGCCTCGACACGAACACTGAAGCTTTCTTT.